This TCR beta chain was identified in a study of T cell repertoires in ileal Crohn's disease. Whole-study context: Operated complications were stricturing disease (roughly 60%) and penetrating disease (about 40%).

In its sample, this clone was seen a few times. This table comes from immunoSEQ multiplex PCR, and its TCRdb copy is limited to in-frame clones, with some not included. Of about 15,000 clones in the sample, around 80% were seen once. This CDR3 is 14 amino acids long. Germline V gene data show CDR1 as LNHNV and CDR2 as YYDKDF (reference sequence). Trimming shortened V by 0 bases and J by 1 base, and 6 bases separated the two germline ends. Time point reported: neoterminal ileum biopsy at postoperative endoscopy, about 6 months after surgery. The clonotype was recovered from an adult with Crohn's disease. Sequencing used ileal tissue. V and J are TRBV15 and TRBJ2-5; D uncertain. CDR3 coding DNA: TGTGCCACCAGCAGAGATGCCAGCCAAGAGACCCAGTACTTC. Protein sequence: CATSRDASQETQYF.